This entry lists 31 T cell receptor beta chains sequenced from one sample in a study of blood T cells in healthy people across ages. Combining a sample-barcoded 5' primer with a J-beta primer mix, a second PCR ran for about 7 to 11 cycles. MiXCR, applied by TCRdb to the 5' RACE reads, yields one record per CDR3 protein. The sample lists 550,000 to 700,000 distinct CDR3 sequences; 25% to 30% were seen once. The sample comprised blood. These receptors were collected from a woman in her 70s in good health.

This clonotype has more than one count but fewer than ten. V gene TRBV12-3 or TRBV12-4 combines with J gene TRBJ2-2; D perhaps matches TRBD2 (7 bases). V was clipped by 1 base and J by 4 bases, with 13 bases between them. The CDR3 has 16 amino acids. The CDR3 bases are TGTGCCAGCAGTTTAGTGGGGGGGCCTCGCACCGGGGAGCTGTTTTTT. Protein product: CASSLVGGPRTGELFF.

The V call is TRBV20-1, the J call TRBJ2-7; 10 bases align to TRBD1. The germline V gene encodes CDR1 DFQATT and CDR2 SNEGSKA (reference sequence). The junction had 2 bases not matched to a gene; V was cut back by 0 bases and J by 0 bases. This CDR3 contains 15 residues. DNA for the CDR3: TGCAGTGCTAGAGACGGGACAGGGGACTCCTACGAGCAGTACTTC. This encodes CSARDGTGDSYEQYF.

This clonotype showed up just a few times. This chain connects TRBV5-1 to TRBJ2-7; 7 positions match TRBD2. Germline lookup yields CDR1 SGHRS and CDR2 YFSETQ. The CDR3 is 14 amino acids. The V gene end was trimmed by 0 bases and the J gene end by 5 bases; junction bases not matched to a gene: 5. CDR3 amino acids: CASSLVSAGHEQYF. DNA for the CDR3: TGCGCCAGCAGCTTGGTTTCAGCGGGGCACGAGCAGTACTTC.

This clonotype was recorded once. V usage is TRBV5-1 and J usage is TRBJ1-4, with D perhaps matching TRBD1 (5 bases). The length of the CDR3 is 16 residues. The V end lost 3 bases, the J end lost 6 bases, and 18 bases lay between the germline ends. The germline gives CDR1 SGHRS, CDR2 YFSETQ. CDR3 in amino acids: CASSSGPRGADEKLFF. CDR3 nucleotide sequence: TGCGCCAGCAGCTCCGGACCAAGGGGTGCGGATGAAAAACTGTTTTTT.

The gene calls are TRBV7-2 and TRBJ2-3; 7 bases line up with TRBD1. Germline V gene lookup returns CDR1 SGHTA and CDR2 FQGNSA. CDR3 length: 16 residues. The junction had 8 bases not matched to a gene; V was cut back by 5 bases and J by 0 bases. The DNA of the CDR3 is TGTGCCAGCAGCCGCGACAGGGCCCAGAGCACAGATACGCAGTATTTT. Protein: CASSRDRAQSTDTQYF.

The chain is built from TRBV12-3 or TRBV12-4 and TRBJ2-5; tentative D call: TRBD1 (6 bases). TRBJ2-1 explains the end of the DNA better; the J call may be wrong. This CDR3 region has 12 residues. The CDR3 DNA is TGTGCCAGCAGGCCACAGGGACATGAGCAGTTCTTC. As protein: CASRPQGHEQFF.

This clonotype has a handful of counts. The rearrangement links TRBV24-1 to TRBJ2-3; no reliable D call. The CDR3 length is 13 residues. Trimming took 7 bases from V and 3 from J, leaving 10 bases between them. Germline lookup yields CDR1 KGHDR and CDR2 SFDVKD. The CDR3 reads CATSTYGTDTQYF. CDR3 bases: TGTGCCACCAGCACATACGGGACAGATACGCAGTATTTT.

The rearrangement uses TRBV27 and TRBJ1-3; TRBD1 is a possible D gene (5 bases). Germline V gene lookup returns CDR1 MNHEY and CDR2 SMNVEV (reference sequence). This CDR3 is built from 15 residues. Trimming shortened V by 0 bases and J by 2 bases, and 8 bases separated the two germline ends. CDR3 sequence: CASSLSGAAGNTIYF. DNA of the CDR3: TGTGCCAGCAGTTTATCAGGGGCGGCTGGAAACACCATATATTTT.

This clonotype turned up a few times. The CDR3 is CASSVEAGGSETQYF. The CDR3 coding sequence is TGTGCCAGCAGCGTAGAGGCGGGGGGATCTGAGACCCAGTACTTC. This chain connects TRBV9 to TRBJ2-5; 8 positions agree with TRBD2. The CDR3 loop spans 15 amino acids. Germline V gene data show CDR1 as SGDLS and CDR2 as YYNGEE. The V segment lost 0 bases and the J segment 5 bases; nucleotides outside the gene matches: 6.

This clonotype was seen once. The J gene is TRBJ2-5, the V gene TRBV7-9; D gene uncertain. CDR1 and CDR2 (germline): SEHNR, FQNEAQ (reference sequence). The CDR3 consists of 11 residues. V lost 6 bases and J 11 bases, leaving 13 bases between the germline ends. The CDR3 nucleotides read TGTGCCAGCAGTGGGCACTTTGAGCAGTACTTC. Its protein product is CASSGHFEQYF.

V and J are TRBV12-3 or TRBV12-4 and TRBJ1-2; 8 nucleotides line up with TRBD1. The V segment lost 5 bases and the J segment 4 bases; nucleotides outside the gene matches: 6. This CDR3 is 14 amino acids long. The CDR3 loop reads CASSQGANPYGYTF. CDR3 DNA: TGTGCCAGCAGTCAGGGGGCGAATCCCTATGGCTACACCTTC.

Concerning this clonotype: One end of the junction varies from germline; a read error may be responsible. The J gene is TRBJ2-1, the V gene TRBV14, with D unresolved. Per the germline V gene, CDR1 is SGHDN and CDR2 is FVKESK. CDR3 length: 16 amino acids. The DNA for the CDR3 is TGCGCCAGCAGCCCTGTACCCGGGCATGCCTATGTTGAGCAGTTCTTC. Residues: CASSPVPGHAYVEQFF. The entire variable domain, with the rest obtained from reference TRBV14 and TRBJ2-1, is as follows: EAGVTQFPSHSVIEKGQTVTLRCDPISGHDNLYWYRRVMGKEIKFLLHFVKESKQDESGMPNNRFLAERTGGTYSTLKVQPAELEDSGVYFCASSPVPGHAYVEQFFGPGTRLTVL.

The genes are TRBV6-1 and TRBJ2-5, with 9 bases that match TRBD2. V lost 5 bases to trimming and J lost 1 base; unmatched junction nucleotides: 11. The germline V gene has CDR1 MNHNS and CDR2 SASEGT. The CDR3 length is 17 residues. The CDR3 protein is CASSLGQRGAPQETQYF. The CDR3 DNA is TGTGCCAGCAGTCTCGGACAGCGGGGGGCCCCCCAAGAGACCCAGTACTTC.

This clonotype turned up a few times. The CDR3 sequence is CASSLGGFTSTDTQYF. CDR3 nucleotides: TGTGCCAGCAGCTTGGGGGGTTTTACTAGCACAGATACGCAGTATTTT. The J gene is TRBJ2-3, the V gene TRBV7-8, with D possibly being TRBD2 (6 bases). Trimming removed 3 bases at V and 0 bases at J, with 13 bases between. The germline gives CDR1 SGHVS, CDR2 FQNEAQ. The CDR3 covers 16 residues.

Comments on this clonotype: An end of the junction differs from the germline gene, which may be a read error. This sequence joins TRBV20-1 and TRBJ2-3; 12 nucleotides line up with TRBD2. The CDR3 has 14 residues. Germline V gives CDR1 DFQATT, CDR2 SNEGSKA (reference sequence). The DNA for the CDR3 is TGCGGTGCTTACAGGACTAGCGGGGAAAATACGCAGTATTTT. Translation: CGAYRTSGENTQYF.

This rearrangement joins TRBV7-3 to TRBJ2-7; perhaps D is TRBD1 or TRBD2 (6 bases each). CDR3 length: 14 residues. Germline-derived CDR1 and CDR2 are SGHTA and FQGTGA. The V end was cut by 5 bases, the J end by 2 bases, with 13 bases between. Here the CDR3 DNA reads TGTGCCAGCAGCCCCTCCGGGGGCCCCTACGAGCAGTACTTC. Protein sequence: CASSPSGGPYEQYF.

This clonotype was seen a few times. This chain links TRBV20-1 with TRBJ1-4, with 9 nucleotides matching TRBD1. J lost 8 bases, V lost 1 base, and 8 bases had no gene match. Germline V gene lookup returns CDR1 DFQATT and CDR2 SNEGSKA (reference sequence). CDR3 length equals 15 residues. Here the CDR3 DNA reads TGCAGTGCTAGAGCCCCGACAGGGGGAGGCGAAAAACTGTTTTTT. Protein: CSARAPTGGGEKLFF.

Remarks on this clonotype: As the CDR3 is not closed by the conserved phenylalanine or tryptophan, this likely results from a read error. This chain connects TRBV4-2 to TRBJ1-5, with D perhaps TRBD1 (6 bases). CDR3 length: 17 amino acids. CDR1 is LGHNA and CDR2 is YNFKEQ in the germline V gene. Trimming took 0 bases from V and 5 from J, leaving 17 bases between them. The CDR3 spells CASSQDAFRDNDQPQHL. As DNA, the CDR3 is TGTGCCAGCAGCCAAGATGCCTTCCGGGACAATGATCAGCCCCAGCATCTT.

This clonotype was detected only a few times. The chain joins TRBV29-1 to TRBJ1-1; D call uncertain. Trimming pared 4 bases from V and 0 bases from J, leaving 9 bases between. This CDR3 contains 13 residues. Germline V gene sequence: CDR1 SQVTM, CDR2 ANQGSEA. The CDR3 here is CSVGRRVNTEAFF. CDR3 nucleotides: TGCAGCGTTGGGCGAAGGGTGAACACTGAAGCTTTCTTT.

CDR3 in DNA: TGTGCCAGCAGCGTAGGTGGGACAGGGCTGGAGCAGTACTTC. Amino acids: CASSVGGTGLEQYF. The chain is built from TRBV9 and TRBJ2-7; 9 positions agree with TRBD1. Germline CDR1 SGDLS, CDR2 YYNGEE. Trimming removed 0 bases from V and 7 bases from J; junction bases left unmatched: 5. The CDR3 contains 14 residues.

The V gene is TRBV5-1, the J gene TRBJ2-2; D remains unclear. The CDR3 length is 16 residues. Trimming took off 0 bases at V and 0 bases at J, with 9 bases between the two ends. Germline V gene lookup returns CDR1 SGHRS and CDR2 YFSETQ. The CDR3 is CASSLGRSSNTGELFF. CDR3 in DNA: TGCGCCAGCAGCTTGGGGCGGAGTTCGAACACCGGGGAGCTGTTTTTT.

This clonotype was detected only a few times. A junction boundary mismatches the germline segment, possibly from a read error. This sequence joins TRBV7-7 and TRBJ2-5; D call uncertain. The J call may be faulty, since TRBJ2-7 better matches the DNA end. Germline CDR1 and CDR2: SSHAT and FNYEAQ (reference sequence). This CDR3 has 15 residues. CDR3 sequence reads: CASSSLENVGYEQYF. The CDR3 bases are TGTGCTAGCAGCTCCCTAGAGAATGTTGGATACGAGCAGTACTTC.

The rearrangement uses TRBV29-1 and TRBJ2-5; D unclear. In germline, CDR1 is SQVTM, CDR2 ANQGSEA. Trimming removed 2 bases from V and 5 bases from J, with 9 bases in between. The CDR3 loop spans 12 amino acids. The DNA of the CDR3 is TGCAGCGTTGAATACCCCTCTGAGACCCAGTACTTC. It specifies CSVEYPSETQYF. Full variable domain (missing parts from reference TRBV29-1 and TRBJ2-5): SAVISQKPSRDICQRGTSLTIQCQVDSQVTMMFWYRQQPGQSLTLIATANQGSEATYESGFVIDKFPISRPNLTFSTLTVSNMSPEDSSIYLCSVEYPSETQYFGPGTRLLVL.

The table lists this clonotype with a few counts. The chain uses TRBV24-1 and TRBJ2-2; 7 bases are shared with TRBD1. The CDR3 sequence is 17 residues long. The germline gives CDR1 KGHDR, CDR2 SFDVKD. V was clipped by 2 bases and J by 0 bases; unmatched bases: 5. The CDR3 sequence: CATSDSSGTANTGELFF. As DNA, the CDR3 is TGTGCCACCAGTGATTCCTCCGGGACAGCGAACACCGGGGAGCTGTTTTTT.

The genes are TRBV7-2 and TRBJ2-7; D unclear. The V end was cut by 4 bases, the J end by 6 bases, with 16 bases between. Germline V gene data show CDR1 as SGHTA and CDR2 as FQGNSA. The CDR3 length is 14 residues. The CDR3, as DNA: TGTGCCAGCAGCTCCGACCCGGCTATGGGCGAGCAGTACTTC. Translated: CASSSDPAMGEQYF.

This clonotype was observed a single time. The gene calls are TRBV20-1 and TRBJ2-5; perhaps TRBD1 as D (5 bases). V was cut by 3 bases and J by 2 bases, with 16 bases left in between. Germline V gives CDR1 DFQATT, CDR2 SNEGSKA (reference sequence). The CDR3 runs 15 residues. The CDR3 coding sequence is TGCAGTGCTAGCTGGCCTGGGGCGAGTCAAGAGACCCAGTACTTC. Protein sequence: CSASWPGASQETQYF.

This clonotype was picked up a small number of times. In DNA, the CDR3 is TGTGCCAGCAGTATGACAGGACTATTACGGGAGCAGTACTTC. This gives the protein CASSMTGLLREQYF. The chain couples TRBV6-2 or TRBV6-3 to TRBJ2-7; perhaps D is TRBD1 or TRBD2 (6 bases each). The CDR3 is made up of 14 amino acids. V lost 5 bases to trimming and J lost 7 bases, with 18 bases between them. Looked up from germline, CDR1 is MNHEY and CDR2 is SVGEGT.

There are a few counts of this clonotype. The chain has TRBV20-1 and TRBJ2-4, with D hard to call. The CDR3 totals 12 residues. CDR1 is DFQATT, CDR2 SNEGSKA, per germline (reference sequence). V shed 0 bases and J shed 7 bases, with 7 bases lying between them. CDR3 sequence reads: CSARDSGNIQYF. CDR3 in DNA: TGCAGTGCTAGAGATTCGGGCAACATTCAGTACTTC.

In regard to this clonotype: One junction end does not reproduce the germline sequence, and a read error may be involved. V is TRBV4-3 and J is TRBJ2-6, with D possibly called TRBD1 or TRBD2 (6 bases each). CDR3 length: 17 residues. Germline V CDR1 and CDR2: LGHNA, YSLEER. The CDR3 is CASSQDGGSSGANALTF. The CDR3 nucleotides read TGCGCCAGCAGCCAAGACGGGGGCAGCTCTGGGGCCAACGCCCTGACTTTC.

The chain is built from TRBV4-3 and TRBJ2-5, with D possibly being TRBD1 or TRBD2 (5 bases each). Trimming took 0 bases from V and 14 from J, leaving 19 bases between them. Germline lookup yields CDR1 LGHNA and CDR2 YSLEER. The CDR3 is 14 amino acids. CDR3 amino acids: CASSQDRVGGTVYF. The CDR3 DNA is TGCGCCAGCAGCCAAGATCGGGTTGGGGGAACTGTATACTTC.

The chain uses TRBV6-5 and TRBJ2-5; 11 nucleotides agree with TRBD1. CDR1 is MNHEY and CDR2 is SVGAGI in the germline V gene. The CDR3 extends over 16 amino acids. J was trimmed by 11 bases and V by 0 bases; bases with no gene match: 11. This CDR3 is CASSYSPGQGASEQYF. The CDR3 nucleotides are TGTGCCAGCAGTTACTCCCCCGGACAGGGGGCAAGTGAGCAGTACTTC.